What follows is one T cell receptor beta chain and its context. The antigen remains unidentified. Looked up from germline, CDR1 is SGHTA and CDR2 is FQGNSA. The CDR3 has 16 amino acids. The V end lost 0 bases, the J end lost 5 bases, and 15 bases lay between the germline ends. These data are taken from a study of T cell clonotyping in hematopoietic cell transplantation. Study-level information: Recipient samples before transplant were obtained post-cytoreduction.

Study-wide results and caveats: Pathologically expanded recipient clonotypes increased progressively from day 30 to day 180 as diversity fell. No sorting was done, leaving CD4 and CD8 contributions mixed.

The time point denotes: recipient sample about 28 days before transplant, after cytoreduction. Blood collection times were about day -28 and days 30, 100, 180 posttransplant. Produced via immunoSEQ multiplex PCR; TCRdb's table is partial and in-frame only. This sample has tens of thousands of clones, with about 79% found just once. The receptor was derived from a woman aged 55-69 years with acute myeloid leukemia. Some clones in this sample may be carry-over from other donors' samples. V gene TRBV7-2 combines with J gene TRBJ2-3, with TRBD1 as a possible D gene (6 bases). The sample here was peripheral blood mononuclear cells, taken before stem cell transplant. The CDR3 loop is CASSLAQGHSIDTQYF. CDR3 nucleotides: TGTGCCAGCAGCTTAGCGCAGGGGCACTCAATAGATACGCAGTATTTT.